This is a list of T cell receptor beta chains from one sample in a study of regulatory T cells in long-lasting Graves disease. TCRdb processed the multiplex PCR reads anew with MiXCR; each CDR3 protein has one entry. The sample yields hundreds of thousands of distinct CDR3 sequences, roughly 15% seen once. These data are also associated with another study on T cells in Graves' hyperthyroidism and ophthalmopathy.

The sample was peripheral blood mononuclear cells (PBMCs), taken at new diagnosis, from a patient treated with antithyroid drugs. The receptors originated from a woman in her twenties or thirties with Graves disease. CDR3s include the opening cysteine and the closing phenylalanine or tryptophan. Fields, in order: clone size, J gene, D gene, V gene, CDR3 DNA, CDR3 protein. A D gene is named only where the DNA matches it firmly. Clone sizes are given selectively: once, few, many, or a class where the clone is expanded.

>many|TRBJ1-1|.|TRBV6-1
TGTGCCAGTCGACAGGCGAACACTGAAGCTTTCTTT
CASRQANTEAFF
>many|TRBJ2-7|.|TRBV12-3/TRBV12-4
TGTGCCAGCAGTTCGCCTGGGACCGGGCCTACGGAGCAGTACTTC
CASSSPGTGPTEQYF
>many|TRBJ2-2|.|TRBV7-3
TGTGCCAGCAGCCTAAGCGGAGACACCGGGGAGCTGTTTTTT
CASSLSGDTGELFF
>few|TRBJ2-7|.|TRBV30
TGTGCCTGGAGTGTAGGGGCAGTAGGCTACGAGCAGTACTTC
CAWSVGAVGYEQYF
>many|TRBJ2-7|TRBD2|TRBV20-1
TGCAGTGCTAGAGGGGTAAGGACTAGCGACTACGAGCAGTACTTC
CSARGVRTSDYEQYF
>.|TRBJ2-2|TRBD2|TRBV20-1
TGCAGTGCTAGGAGACTAGCGGGAGGGCTCGGGGAGCTGTTTTTT
CSARRLAGGLGELFF
>few|TRBJ2-7|TRBD1|TRBV14
TGTGCCAGCAGCCAAAAGACAGGGTACACCTACGAGCAGTACTTC
CASSQKTGYTYEQYF
>many|TRBJ2-3|.|TRBV7-2
TGTGCCAGCAGCTTAGCGCACTTCCCCCGCGATACGCAGTATTTT
CASSLAHFPRDTQYF
>many|TRBJ1-1|TRBD1|TRBV19
TGTGCCAGTAGTATCGACAGGGGATTCGTTGGAGCTTTCTTT
CASSIDRGFVGAFF
>many|TRBJ2-1|TRBD2|TRBV6-2/TRBV6-3
TGTGCCAGCAGTTACGGCAGCGGGAGGGGTGATGAGCAGTTCTTC
CASSYGSGRGDEQFF
>many|TRBJ2-5|TRBD1|TRBV11-2
TGTGCCAGCAGCCCGCGGGACAGGAGAAAAGAGACCCAGTACTTC
CASSPRDRRKETQYF
>few|TRBJ2-3|TRBD2|TRBV7-6
TGTGCCAGCAGCACCCGGTCGGGCGGGAGGGGCTCGGGCACAGATACGCAGTATTTT
CASSTRSGGRGSGTDTQYF
>many|TRBJ1-5|.|TRBV7-2
TGTGCCAGCAGCTCCGTTGCGAACGATCAGCCCCAGCATTTT
CASSSVANDQPQHF
>many|TRBJ2-7|.|TRBV20-1
TGCAGTGCTAGAGTCAGCAACTTACTCAATTACGAGCAGTACTTC
CSARVSNLLNYEQYF
>.|TRBJ2-1|.|TRBV27
TGTGCCAGCAGTTTGGAACGGAACAATGAGCAGTTCTTC
CASSLERNNEQFF
>many|TRBJ1-1|.|TRBV12-3/TRBV12-4
TGTGCCAGCAGTCCTCTGGGCCATGGCGAGACTGAAGCTTTCTTT
CASSPLGHGETEAFF
>few|TRBJ1-1|.|TRBV14
TGTGCCAGCAGCCAATACACGGGAGGGATGACTGAAGCTTTCTTT
CASSQYTGGMTEAFF
>many|TRBJ2-4|TRBD1|TRBV7-9
TGTGCCAGCAGCTCGACGATACAGGGGACAACGGGTGTAAACATTCAGTACTTC
CASSSTIQGTTGVNIQYF
>many|TRBJ2-6|.|TRBV12-3/TRBV12-4
TGTGCCAGCAGCCCAGAGAGGGCTGGGGCCAACGTCCTGACTTTC
CASSPERAGANVLTF
>few|TRBJ2-3|.|TRBV6-1
TGTGCCAGCAGGAAGTTCCAGTACACAGATACGCAGTATTTT
CASRKFQYTDTQYF
>.|TRBJ1-2|.|TRBV29-1
TGCAGCGTTGAAGACGGGACACCGATTAACTATGGCTACACCTTC
CSVEDGTPINYGYTF
>.|TRBJ1-6|.|TRBV20-1
TGCAGTGCTAGTAACTCTATCTCCTATAATTCACCCCTCCACTTT
CSASNSISYNSPLHF
>many|TRBJ2-1|TRBD1|TRBV12-3/TRBV12-4
TGTGCCAGCAGTTTTAATACCCGACAGGGGACCTACAATGAGCAGTTCTTC
CASSFNTRQGTYNEQFF
>few|TRBJ2-6|.|TRBV13
TGTGCCAGCAGCTTAGCCGGGGGAGGAGAGACTGGGGCCAACGTCCTGACTTTC
CASSLAGGGETGANVLTF
>many|TRBJ1-2|.|TRBV2
TGTGCCAGCAGGGGGGCGAGGGGATATGGCTACACCTTC
CASRGARGYGYTF
>once|TRBJ1-1|.|TRBV30
TGTGCCTGGAGTAGAGTGAACACTGGAGCTTTCTTT
CAWSRVNTGAFF
>.|TRBJ2-3|.|TRBV2
TGTGCCAGCGGGGGCCGTAGCACAGATACGCAGTATTTT
CASGGRSTDTQYF
>many|TRBJ2-7|.|TRBV11-2
TGTGCCAGCAGCTTAGGGGCGATGCAGTACTTC
CASSLGAMQYF
>.|TRBJ2-1|TRBD1|TRBV11-2
TGTGCCAGCAGCTTAGCCGGGACAGGGATAGGGAGTGAGCAGTTCTTC
CASSLAGTGIGSEQFF
>.|TRBJ1-6|.|TRBV6-2/TRBV6-3
TGTGCCATCACGACCGAGTATAATTCACCCCTCCACTTT
CAITTEYNSPLHF
>.|TRBJ1-5|.|TRBV6-1
TGTGCCAGCGTCCAGGGTGGCAATCAGCCCCAGCATTTT
CASVQGGNQPQHF
>many|TRBJ1-1|.|TRBV27
TGTGCCAGCAGGCCTAAGGCAGGGCAGACGAACACTGAAGCTTTCTTT
CASRPKAGQTNTEAFF
>.|TRBJ2-4|.|TRBV6-1
TGTGCCAGCAGTGAAGGTCGCGTAGCCAAAAACGTTCAGTACTTC
CASSEGRVAKNVQYF
>many|TRBJ2-1|.|TRBV11-2
TGTGCCAGCAGGGGTTACAATGAGCAGTTCTTC
CASRGYNEQFF
>.|TRBJ2-1|.|TRBV5-1
TGCGCCAGCAGCTTTAGCGGACCTTCCTACAATGAGCAGTTCTTC
CASSFSGPSYNEQFF
>many|TRBJ2-1|TRBD2|TRBV30
TGTGCCTGGACGCGGGAGGAAAAAAGCTCCTACAATGAGCAGTTCTTC
CAWTREEKSSYNEQFF
>many|TRBJ2-3|TRBD2|TRBV11-2
TGTGCCAGCAGCTTCGGACTAGCGGGAACTAGCACAGATACGCAGTATTTT
CASSFGLAGTSTDTQYF
>.|TRBJ2-7|.|TRBV3-1
TGTGCCAGCAGCCAAGTTAGGAGGGCCTACGAGCAGTACTTC
CASSQVRRAYEQYF
>.|TRBJ1-1|.|TRBV6-4
TGTGCCAGGGGCACGGGGGGGCGACGCAACACTGAAGCTTTCTTT
CARGTGGRRNTEAFF
>few|TRBJ2-1|.|TRBV25-1
TGTGCCAGCAGTGAAGAGGCCAGTCTTCTTTCCAATGAGCAGTTCTTC
CASSEEASLLSNEQFF
>.|TRBJ1-3|.|TRBV4-1
TGCGCCAGCAGCCAAGATTGGAAGCAGGGAAACACCATATATTTT
CASSQDWKQGNTIYF
>.|TRBJ2-1|.|TRBV14
TGTGCCAGCAGCGAGGGGCGTCGCTCCTACAATGAGCAGTTCTTC
CASSEGRRSYNEQFF
>.|TRBJ2-2|.|TRBV6-5
TGTGCCAGCAGTTACTCGTATGGGGGTCGCACCGGGGAGCTGTTTTTT
CASSYSYGGRTGELFF
>many|TRBJ1-4|TRBD1|TRBV12-3/TRBV12-4
TGTGCCAGCAGTTTTCAGGGGGCAGGTGAAAAACTGTTTTTT
CASSFQGAGEKLFF
>.|TRBJ2-5|.|TRBV30
TGTGCCTGGAGGAAAACCGGGACTTACCAAGAGACCCAGTACTTC
CAWRKTGTYQETQYF
>.|TRBJ1-4|.|TRBV12-3/TRBV12-4
TGTGCCAGCACCTCGGGGGGAGGCGAAAAACTGTTTTTT
CASTSGGGEKLFF
>many|TRBJ2-7|.|TRBV7-9
TGTGCCAGCAGCTCGCCGGATTACTACGAGCAGTACTTC
CASSSPDYYEQYF
>.|TRBJ1-2|.|TRBV4-1
TGCGCCAGCAGCCTCCAGGGTGGCTACACCTTC
CASSLQGGYTF
>many|TRBJ2-7|TRBD2|TRBV3-1
TGTGCCAGCAGCCCAGGACTAGCGGGAACCTACGAGCAGTACTTC
CASSPGLAGTYEQYF
>many|TRBJ1-5|TRBD1|TRBV20-1
TGCAGTGCTGTCCAGGGACAGGGCGATCAGCCCCAGCATTTT
CSAVQGQGDQPQHF
>.|TRBJ1-5|.|TRBV6-5
TGTGCCAGCAGTTACCTCGAGAACCCAGGGGTGCAGCCCCAGCATTTT
CASSYLENPGVQPQHF
>many|TRBJ1-5|.|TRBV28
TGTGCCAGCAGTTTCCCCCGGACCTGGGGCCAGCCCCAGCATTTT
CASSFPRTWGQPQHF
>many|TRBJ2-1|TRBD2|TRBV28
TGTGCCAGCAGTTTACCCTCCGGGGCGGGAGAGGACAATGAGCAGTTCTTC
CASSLPSGAGEDNEQFF
>few|TRBJ2-3|TRBD1|TRBV19
TGTGCCAGTAGTACCCGACAGGGGGGACACACAGATACGCAGTATTTT
CASSTRQGGHTDTQYF